The entry below gives a single T cell receptor beta chain sequence along with its context. Germline values: CDR1 MNHNY, CDR2 SVGAGI (reference sequence). The V gene end was trimmed by 5 bases and the J gene end by 4 bases; junction bases not matched to a gene: 15. This CDR3 is 18 amino acids long. This specimen belongs to a study of blood T cell repertoires in COVID-19. Original processing methods: Estimation of nucleated cell counts was performed using reference gene primer amplification. This table comes from immunoSEQ multiplex PCR, and its TCRdb copy is limited to in-frame clones, with some not included. V and J calls and clone size are copied from that table; D and trimming were computed from the DNA. The table lists around 300,000 clones, around 89% of them singletons, with approximately 1.8% in the top ten.

Sequencing was performed on peripheral blood. The source of this sequence is a woman aged 30 to 39 with COVID-19, enrolled during active disease. The V and J genes are TRBV6-6 and TRBJ2-3, with 10 bases matching TRBD2. The CDR3 DNA follows: TGTGCCAGCAGTCGGACTAGCGGCGTCTCCTATGGCCCAGATACGCAGTATTTT. It yields the protein CASSRTSGVSYGPDTQYF.